This T cell receptor (beta chain) was sequenced during a study of T-cell memory formation after mild COVID-19. Study context: Most TCR clusters belonged to a single donor. Study-level results: Balance between CD4 and CD8 was seen in clones contracting day 15 to 85, and a CD4+ lean was seen in later expanders. Whether second-wave clones peaking at day 37 were SARS-CoV-2 specific went unconfirmed. Pre-infection memory carried some responding clones, suggesting that cross-reactive memory joined.

TCRdb passed the 5' RACE reads through MiXCR, listing each CDR3 protein once. Of about half a million distinct CDR3 sequences listed, 15% to 20% were seen once; the top ten hold 9% to 15%. This clonotype was seen a handful of times. Its antigen remains unidentified. Germline CDR1 and CDR2: MNHEY and SVGAGI. V lost 6 bases and J 7 bases, leaving 16 bases between the germline ends. The CDR3 runs to 13 residues. This sequence joins TRBV6-5 and TRBJ2-7; D is uncertain. The receptor was derived from an adult woman who had mild COVID-19 (a few samples of this study predate the infection). Cell type and time point are not known. The sample was PBMCs or a T cell subset sorted from them (not recorded which). CDR3 sequence (DNA): TGTGCCAGCAGGGACGTTGCGATTGGGGAGCAGTACTTC. Its translation is CASRDVAIGEQYF.